A single sample is the source of the 6 T cell receptor beta chains below, sequenced in a study of cytotoxic CD8 clonotypes in ibrutinib-treated CLL. Profiled with immunoSEQ multiplex PCR; TCRdb holds only in-frame clones, not every one. The repertoire holds 120,000 to 150,000 clones, with roughly 80% as singletons. The sample consisted of PBMCs, taken after 12 months of ibrutinib treatment. These receptors came from a human donor with chronic lymphocytic leukemia.

This clone was recorded a few times. This chain uses TRBV5-6 with TRBJ1-1, with 8 bases fitting TRBD1. The germline CDR1 and CDR2 sequences are SGHDT and YYEEEE. This CDR3 has 16 residues. V lost 4 bases to trimming and J lost 2 bases; unmatched junction nucleotides: 10. The CDR3 protein is CASSGHWDRRNTEAFF. CDR3 in DNA: TGTGCCAGCAGCGGACACTGGGACAGGAGAAACACTGAAGCTTTCTTT.

This clone was detected only once. The chain joins TRBV18 to TRBJ2-7, with 9 bases fitting TRBD1. The CDR3 is 14 residues long. Germline V lookup: CDR1 KGHSH, CDR2 LQKENI. V was pared by 4 bases and J by 6 bases, with 7 bases of the junction left unmatched. CDR3 sequence reads: CASSRTGDRLEQYF. DNA for the CDR3: TGTGCCAGCTCACGGACAGGGGATCGTCTCGAGCAGTACTTC.

CDR3 amino acids: CASSLVRDRTYEQYF. The CDR3 nucleotides are TGTGCCAGCAGCTTAGTGCGGGACAGGACCTACGAGCAGTACTTC. The rearrangement joins TRBV7-2 to TRBJ2-7; TRBD1 matches 8 bases. Germline CDR1 is SGHTA and CDR2 is FQGNSA. The V and J ends lost 1 base and 2 bases, in that order; junction bases with no gene match: 4. This CDR3 contains 15 residues.

The J gene is TRBJ1-6, the V gene TRBV6-5, with 7 nucleotides matching TRBD1. The CDR3 extends over 15 amino acids. The germline V gene encodes CDR1 MNHEY and CDR2 SVGAGI. Trimming cost V 5 bases and J 7 bases; bases outside gene matches: 8. The CDR3: CASSVSTGRNSPLHF. The CDR3, as DNA: TGTGCCAGCAGTGTCTCGACAGGGAGAAATTCACCCCTCCACTTT.

This chain links TRBV7-9 with TRBJ2-1; 12 nucleotides align to TRBD2. The CDR3 sequence is 17 residues long. The trim removed 3 bases at V and 4 bases at J, leaving 7 bases unmatched. Germline V gene sequence: CDR1 SEHNR, CDR2 FQNEAQ (reference sequence). The CDR3: CASSFLRTSGTYNEQFF. CDR3 coding DNA: TGTGCCAGCAGCTTCCTGAGGACTAGCGGGACTTACAATGAGCAGTTCTTC.

The genes are TRBV28 and TRBJ2-7; D is perhaps TRBD1 (6 bases). V was trimmed by 6 bases and J by 6 bases, leaving 9 bases between them. This CDR3 comprises 11 residues. Germline CDR1 MDHEN, CDR2 SYDVKM. CDR3 protein: CASSPRGEQYF. The CDR3 nucleotides are TGTGCCAGCAGCCCCAGGGGCGAGCAGTACTTC.